The 29 T cell receptor beta chains below were found in one sample sequenced in a study of blood T cells in healthy people across ages (dated by TCRdb to between 2015 and 2017). The library was made by 5' RACE. TCRdb shows the sequencer as Illumina HiSeq 2500. A second PCR of roughly 6 to 11 cycles was run with a J-beta primer mix and a sample-barcoded 5' primer. The public reads were reanalyzed by TCRdb: fastp trimming at Q25, MiXCR alignment, in-frame beta chains only. When rows share a CDR3 protein, they turn into one entry using the most common DNA and genes. This sample has around 940,000 distinct CDR3 sequences in its table, and roughly 51% of those were observed once. Over 20% of the sample is taken by the ten largest. The sample consisted of blood. Every receptor here comes from a woman aged 55-70 years in good health.

The J gene is TRBJ2-5, the V gene TRBV20-1; TRBD1 might be the D (6 bases). V gave up 7 bases and J gave up 2 bases, with 20 bases separating them. This CDR3 is built from 15 residues. Germline V gives CDR1 DFQATT, CDR2 SNEGSKA (reference sequence). CDR3 protein: CSVKSRQGHQETQYF. Written as DNA, the CDR3 is TGCAGTGTCAAGAGCCGGCAGGGACATCAAGAGACCCAGTACTTC.

This clonotype occurred a few times. The V call is TRBV28, the J call TRBJ2-5, with TRBD2 matching over 7 bases. CDR1 MDHEN and CDR2 SYDVKM come from the germline V gene. The CDR3 spans 15 residues. J lost 6 bases, V lost 3 bases, and 10 bases had no gene match. Here the CDR3 reads CASSLGGSAPKTQYF. CDR3 nucleotide sequence: TGTGCCAGCAGTTTGGGGGGGTCGGCGCCCAAGACCCAGTACTTC.

The J gene is TRBJ2-5, the V gene TRBV4-1, with 7 bases fitting TRBD2. The DNA end lines up better with TRBJ2-7; the J call may be wrong. The germline gives CDR1 MGHRA, CDR2 YSYEKL. This CDR3 is built from 16 residues. The DNA of the CDR3 is TGCGCCAGCAGCCAAGATCGGACTGGCGGGGGCTACGAGCAGTACTTC. Protein sequence: CASSQDRTGGGYEQYF.

This rearrangement joins TRBV11-2 to TRBJ2-7; TRBD1 aligns across 9 bases. In germline, CDR1 is SGHAT, CDR2 FQNNGV. V lost 8 bases to trimming and J lost 7 bases; unmatched junction nucleotides: 12. CDR3 length: 14 amino acids. CDR3: CASAPGTGHCEQYF. The CDR3 bases are TGTGCCAGCGCGCCCGGGACAGGGCACTGTGAGCAGTACTTC.

The chain recombines TRBV20-1 with TRBJ2-7; D is perhaps TRBD1 or TRBD2 (5 bases each). CDR1 and CDR2 (germline): DFQATT, SNEGSKA (reference sequence). Trimming cost V 6 bases and J 1 base, with 25 bases left between them. This CDR3 comprises 17 residues. DNA of the CDR3: TGCAGTGCCAATAGACGGGGCGAAGATCATCGTTCCTACGAGCAGTACTTC. As protein: CSANRRGEDHRSYEQYF.

V and J are TRBV2 and TRBJ2-1; weak D call: TRBD2 (5 bases). Germline V gives CDR1 SNHLY, CDR2 FYNNEI. V lost 7 bases to trimming and J lost 3 bases, with 25 bases between them. The CDR3 contains 18 residues. The CDR3 here is CASTPLVAGSEIYNEQFF. CDR3 DNA sequence: TGTGCCAGCACCCCATTAGTGGCGGGCAGTGAGATCTACAATGAGCAGTTCTTC.

Remarks on this clonotype: One base away lies a much larger clone, so this may be a sequencing read error. The chain joins TRBV2 to TRBJ2-5; D not resolved. From germline, CDR1 is SNHLY and CDR2 FYNNEI. The CDR3 consists of 14 residues. V dropped 5 bases and J dropped 4 bases, with 14 bases sitting between them. The CDR3 DNA follows: TGTGCCAGCAGTCTCGGGCGGAACCTAGAGACCCAGTACTTC. Translation: CASSLGRNLETQYF.

Only a few counts were recorded for this clonotype. This rearrangement joins TRBV12-3 or TRBV12-4 to TRBJ2-3; 14 bases fit TRBD2. The junction had 8 bases not matched to a gene; V was cut back by 5 bases and J by 4 bases. The CDR3 consists of 17 residues. Written as DNA, the CDR3 is TGTGCCAGCAGTCCTCTTGGGACTAGCGGGAGCCCAGATACGCAGTATTTT. Residues: CASSPLGTSGSPDTQYF.

This clonotype was detected only a few times. This chain connects TRBV28 to TRBJ2-7; D is unresolved. The length of the CDR3 is 12 residues. Trimming shortened V by 3 bases and J by 9 bases, and 12 bases separated the two germline ends. Germline lookup yields CDR1 MDHEN and CDR2 SYDVKM. In DNA form, the CDR3 reads TGTGCCAGCAGTTTTTTAGGACGGGTGCAGTACTTC. This codes for CASSFLGRVQYF.

The chain recombines TRBV2 with TRBJ1-1; D ambiguous. Trimming took off 1 base at V and 11 bases at J, with 11 bases between the two ends. Germline-derived CDR1 and CDR2 are SNHLY and FYNNEI. The CDR3 spans 12 residues. CDR3 nucleotide sequence: TGTGCCAGCAGTGAAGACAAGCTGAGGGCTTTCTTT. It yields the protein CASSEDKLRAFF.

This chain uses TRBV5-1 with TRBJ2-1, with 8 bases that match TRBD2. From germline, CDR1 is SGHRS and CDR2 YFSETQ. CDR3 length: 18 amino acids. After removal of 3 bases from V and 0 bases from J, the junction contained 11 bases not matched to a gene. CDR3 protein: CASSSNLAGWSSYNEQFF. DNA of the CDR3: TGCGCCAGCAGCTCTAATTTAGCGGGATGGAGCTCCTACAATGAGCAGTTCTTC.

The V and J genes are TRBV20-1 and TRBJ2-1; no reliable D call. The CDR3 loop spans 11 amino acids. Germline V lookup: CDR1 DFQATT, CDR2 SNEGSKA (reference sequence). The V gene lost 1 base and the J gene lost 6 bases, with 4 bases spanning the gap. The CDR3 sequence: CSARVVNEQFF. CDR3 bases: TGCAGTGCTAGAGTTGTCAATGAGCAGTTCTTC.

The V and J genes are TRBV20-1 and TRBJ2-7; TRBD1 is a possible D gene (6 bases). V was cut by 6 bases and J by 3 bases, with 18 bases left in between. Germline assignment: CDR1 DFQATT and CDR2 SNEGSKA (reference sequence). The CDR3 has 14 amino acids. CDR3 sequence: CSALDRQAYYEQYF. DNA of the CDR3: TGCAGTGCCCTCGATCGACAGGCCTACTACGAGCAGTACTTC.

This clonotype was recorded a few times. The J gene is TRBJ2-7, the V gene TRBV20-1; 7 bases agree with TRBD1. Germline CDR1 and CDR2: DFQATT and SNEGSKA (reference sequence). Trimming at V came to 3 bases and at J to 4 bases, leaving 6 bases not matched to a gene. The CDR3 is 13 residues long. The CDR3 here is CSARSGGNYEQYF. For the CDR3, the DNA is TGCAGTGCTAGGTCAGGGGGTAATTACGAGCAGTACTTC.

The V gene is TRBV29-1, the J gene TRBJ2-3, with D perhaps TRBD1 or TRBD2 (6 bases each). Germline V gives CDR1 SQVTM, CDR2 ANQGSEA. The CDR3 spans 13 residues. Trimming pared 7 bases from V and 9 bases from J, leaving 20 bases between. The CDR3: CSASGAGTDTQYF. The CDR3 DNA reads as TGCAGCGCGTCGGGGGCGGGAACGGACACGCAGTATTTT.

This clonotype was seen only a few times. The rearrangement uses TRBV4-2 and TRBJ2-1, with TRBD2 matching 10 bases. V dropped 2 bases and J dropped 5; count of bases not matched to a gene: 3. This CDR3 has 15 amino acids. Germline V gives CDR1 LGHNA, CDR2 YNFKEQ. CDR3 sequence: CASSQRTSGDNEQFF. DNA of the CDR3: TGTGCCAGCAGCCAACGGACTAGCGGAGACAATGAGCAGTTCTTC.

This clonotype was counted only a few times. The CDR3 region has the DNA TGTGCCAGCAGTTTATCGGCCCAGGTGGGAGAGACCCAGTACTTC. This gives the protein CASSLSAQVGETQYF. This chain links TRBV12-3 or TRBV12-4 with TRBJ2-5, with unresolved D. With 2 bases removed from V and 4 bases from J, the gap between germline ends came to 14 bases. CDR3 length: 15 residues.

This clonotype was detected only a few times. The rearrangement uses TRBV29-1 and TRBJ2-7, with 8 nucleotides matching TRBD1. The J call may be mistaken, given a closer DNA end match to TRBJ2-5. The CDR3 length is 15 residues. From germline, CDR1 is SQVTM and CDR2 ANQGSEA. The CDR3 spells CSVDSWDRRWETQYF. CDR3 sequence (DNA): TGCAGCGTTGATTCGTGGGACAGGCGGTGGGAGACCCAGTACTTC.

The chain's CDR3 is CASSARTPSEQYF. CDR3 DNA: TGTGCCAGCAGTGCCCGGACACCGTCCGAGCAGTACTTC. This chain joins TRBV6-1 and TRBJ2-5; maybe TRBD1 (5 bases). The DNA end favors TRBJ2-7, so the J call may be wrong. The CDR3 is made up of 13 amino acids. The germline CDR1 and CDR2 sequences are MNHNS and SASEGT.

The rearrangement joins TRBV7-9 to TRBJ2-7; 8 nucleotides align to TRBD1. The CDR3 is made up of 15 amino acids. With V trimmed by 5 bases and J by 4 bases, 10 bases remained unmatched. The germline V gene has CDR1 SEHNR and CDR2 FQNEAQ (reference sequence). The CDR3 region has the DNA TGTGCCAGCAGCCAGGCGAGGACAGGGCTGTACGAGCAGTACTTC. It specifies CASSQARTGLYEQYF.

This chain links TRBV7-2 with TRBJ2-5, with D possibly called TRBD1 or TRBD2 (5 bases each). V lost 1 base to trimming and J lost 5 bases, with 14 bases between them. Germline V gives CDR1 SGHTA, CDR2 FQGNSA. CDR3 length: 15 amino acids. The CDR3 protein is CASSLGGTPGETQYF. In DNA form, the CDR3 reads TGTGCCAGCAGCTTAGGAGGGACCCCGGGTGAGACCCAGTACTTC.

V and J are TRBV4-1 and TRBJ1-1; the D is unclear. The CDR3 is 15 residues long. Looked up from germline, CDR1 is MGHRA and CDR2 is YSYEKL. Trimming shortened V by 1 base and J by 1 base, and 10 bases separated the two germline ends. CDR3 sequence reads: CASSQVGIGNTEAFF. CDR3 bases: TGCGCCAGCAGCCAAGTAGGGATAGGGAACACTGAAGCTTTCTTT.

The genes are TRBV5-1 and TRBJ2-1, with TRBD1 identical over 7 bases. The J call may be incorrect, as the DNA end agrees better with TRBJ2-7. In germline, CDR1 is SGHRS, CDR2 YFSETQ. The CDR3 loop spans 15 amino acids. This chain's CDR3 is CASSLAGTDNNEQYF. The CDR3 nucleotides read TGCGCCAGCAGCTTGGCCGGGACAGACAACAATGAGCAGTACTTC.

This chain connects TRBV4-1 to TRBJ1-4; D remains unclear. The CDR3 sequence is 17 residues long. CDR1 and CDR2 from the germline V gene are MGHRA and YSYEKL. Trimming took off 1 base at V and 5 bases at J, with 17 bases between the two ends. The CDR3 here is CASSQATSKAQNEKLFF. The CDR3 nucleotides read TGCGCCAGCAGCCAAGCCACCTCTAAAGCCCAAAATGAAAAACTGTTTTTT.

The rearrangement joins TRBV27 to TRBJ2-4; 7 positions agree with TRBD1. The V and J ends lost 3 bases and 5 bases, in that order; junction bases with no gene match: 7. CDR1 is MNHEY and CDR2 is SMNVEV in the germline V gene (reference sequence). CDR3 length: 15 residues. The DNA of the CDR3 is TGTGCCAGCAGTTTGGGGACAGCCGGGCAAAACATTCAGTACTTC. It specifies CASSLGTAGQNIQYF.

The chain employs TRBV27 and TRBJ1-2; D gene ambiguous. V dropped 5 bases and J dropped 0 bases, with 13 bases sitting between them. Looked up from germline, CDR1 is MNHEY and CDR2 is SMNVEV (reference sequence). This CDR3 has 15 residues. CDR3 in amino acids: CASSPRGVPNYGYTF. The CDR3 coding sequence is TGTGCCAGCAGTCCTCGGGGAGTACCTAACTATGGCTACACCTTC.

This chain links TRBV29-1 with TRBJ1-4, with 8 bases that match TRBD1. Germline CDR1 SQVTM, CDR2 ANQGSEA. J was trimmed by 5 bases and V by 4 bases; bases with no gene match: 6. CDR3 size: 14 residues. The CDR3, as DNA: TGCAGCGTTGTCGACAGGGGTCCAAATGAAAAACTGTTTTTT. Its translation is CSVVDRGPNEKLFF. Drawing the rest from reference TRBV29-1 and TRBJ1-4, the complete variable domain is SAVISQKPSRDICQRGTSLTIQCQVDSQVTMMFWYRQQPGQSLTLIATANQGSEATYESGFVIDKFPISRPNLTFSTLTVSNMSPEDSSIYLCSVVDRGPNEKLFFGSGTQLSVL.

This clonotype was counted many times. The chain has TRBV6-6 and TRBJ2-4; D possibly corresponds to TRBD2 (6 bases). This CDR3 is built from 15 residues. V lost 2 bases and J 8 bases, leaving 16 bases between the germline ends. CDR1 is MNHNY and CDR2 is SVGAGI in the germline V gene (reference sequence). CDR3 DNA sequence: TGTGCCAGCAGTTACGGCCGGGGGATACGGGACATTCAGTACTTC. Its protein is CASSYGRGIRDIQYF.

The chain joins TRBV5-1 to TRBJ1-4, with D maybe TRBD1 (5 bases). CDR1 SGHRS and CDR2 YFSETQ come from the germline V gene. Trimming removed 7 bases from V and 0 bases from J, with 13 bases in between. The CDR3 length is 15 residues. CDR3 nucleotides: TGCGCCAGCCAGGCGGGGGTTGCAACTAATGAAAAACTGTTTTTT. It encodes CASQAGVATNEKLFF.